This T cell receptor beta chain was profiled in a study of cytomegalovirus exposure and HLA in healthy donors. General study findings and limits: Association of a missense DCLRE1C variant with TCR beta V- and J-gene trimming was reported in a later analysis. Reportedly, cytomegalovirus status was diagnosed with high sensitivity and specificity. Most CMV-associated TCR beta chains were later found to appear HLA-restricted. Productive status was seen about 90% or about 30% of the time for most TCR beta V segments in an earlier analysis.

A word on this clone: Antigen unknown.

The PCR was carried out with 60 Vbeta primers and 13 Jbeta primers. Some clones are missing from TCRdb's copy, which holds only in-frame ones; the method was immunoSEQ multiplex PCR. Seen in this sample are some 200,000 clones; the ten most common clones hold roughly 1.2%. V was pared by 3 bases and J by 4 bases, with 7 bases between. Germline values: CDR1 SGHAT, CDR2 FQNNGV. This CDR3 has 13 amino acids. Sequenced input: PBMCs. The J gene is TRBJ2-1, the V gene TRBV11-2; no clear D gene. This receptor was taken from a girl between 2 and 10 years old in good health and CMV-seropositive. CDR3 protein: CASSLRLYNEQFF. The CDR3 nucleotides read TGTGCCAGCAGCTTGAGGCTTTACAATGAGCAGTTCTTC.